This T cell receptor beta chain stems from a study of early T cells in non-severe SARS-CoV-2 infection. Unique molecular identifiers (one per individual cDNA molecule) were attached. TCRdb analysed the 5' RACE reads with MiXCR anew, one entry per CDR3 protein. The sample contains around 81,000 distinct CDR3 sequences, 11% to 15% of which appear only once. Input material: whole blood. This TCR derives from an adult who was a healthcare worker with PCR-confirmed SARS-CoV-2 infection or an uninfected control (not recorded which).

CDR3 protein: CASSQPSGGTYEQYF. The CDR3 DNA reads as TGTGCCAGCAGCCAACCTAGCGGGGGGACCTACGAGCAGTACTTC. V usage is TRBV3-1 and J usage is TRBJ2-7; TRBD2 matches at 11 bases. CDR3 length: 15 amino acids. Trimming removed 2 bases from V and 2 bases from J; junction bases left unmatched: 2. Per germline, CDR1 LGHDT and CDR2 YNNKEL (reference sequence).